This passage covers 10 T cell receptor beta chains from one sample sequenced in a study of T cell clonality in common variable immunodeficiency. The assay was immunoSEQ multiplex PCR, and TCRdb's table has in-frame clones only and misses some. The table lists 50,000 to 60,000 clones, with no singletons. The sample consisted of peripheral blood mononuclear cells. Receptor source: a person between 18 and 75 years old in good health.

This clone was seen many times. This CDR3 is CASSLGLDNEQFF. The sequenced CDR3 bases are TGTGCCAGCAGCTTAGGACTAGACAATGAG. The chain joins TRBV7-2 to TRBJ2-1, with D possibly TRBD2 on 6 matching bases. The read ends 3 residues early relative to the CDR3; the germline J gene fills the gap. The length of the CDR3 is 13 residues. Trimming left V 1 base short and J 5 bases short, with 6 bases between. Germline loops: CDR1 SGHTA, CDR2 FQGNSA.

This clone was detected ten times or more. The sequence runs out 3 residues before the end of the CDR3; the remainder is reconstructed from the germline J gene. V gene TRBV20-1 combines with J gene TRBJ2-1; 7 nucleotides match TRBD2. CDR3 length: 16 amino acids. V lost 0 bases, J lost 3 bases, and 8 bases stayed unmatched. CDR1 and CDR2 from the germline V gene are DFQATT and SNEGSKA (reference sequence). The CDR3 sequence: CSAREEAPSGYNEQFF. Incomplete CDR3 DNA: TGCAGTGCTAGAGAAGAGGCTCCTAGCGGCTACAATGAG.

This clone was found a few times. The CDR3 end lies 3 residues beyond the end of the read and is filled in from the germline J gene. The V call is TRBV6-1, the J call TRBJ2-2, with D perhaps TRBD1 (5 bases). In germline, CDR1 is MNHNS, CDR2 SASEGT. The CDR3 totals 14 residues. CDR3 sequence: CASSESRVVETLFF. CDR3 DNA, as far as it was read: TGTGCCAGCAGTGAAAGCAGGGTTGTCGAAACG.

This clone has a count of ten or more. Read sequence stops 3 residues before the CDR3 end, and the germline J gene provides the missing end. The V and J genes are TRBV5-4 and TRBJ2-6, with D possibly matching TRBD2 (5 bases). The ends were cut back, 2 bases at V and 0 bases at J, with 6 bases in the middle. CDR3 length: 15 amino acids. Looked up from germline, CDR1 is SGHNT and CDR2 is YYREEE (reference sequence). The CDR3: CASSLRGSGANVLTF. CDR3 bases read: TGTGCCAGCAGCTTACGGGGCTCTGGGGCCAACGTC.

This clone was recorded many times. With the read ending 3 residues before the CDR3 end, the germline J gene is used to fill in that end. The genes are TRBV5-1 and TRBJ2-3; TRBD1 matches at 7 bases. CDR1 and CDR2 (germline): SGHRS, YFSETQ. Germline trimming cut 1 base from V and 4 bases from J; bases unmatched to any gene: 9. This CDR3 is built from 16 residues. The CDR3 DNA, read in part, is TGCGCCAGCAGCTTGAGAATGGGACAGTTGGCAGATACG. Protein sequence: CASSLRMGQLADT. The whole CDR3 reads CASSLRMGQLADTQYF.

This clone has a count of ten or more. The read stops 3 residues short of the end of the CDR3; the missing end is completed from the germline J gene. The chain has TRBV19 and TRBJ2-3; 14 bases fit TRBD2. The CDR3 has 15 residues. In germline, CDR1 is LNHDA, CDR2 SQIVND (reference sequence). V gave up 4 bases and J gave up 6 bases; unmatched junction bases: 3. The sequenced CDR3 bases are TGTGCCAGTAGTAAGGGACTAGCGGGAGACGATACG. Translation: CASSKGLAGDDT. The entire CDR3 protein reads CASSKGLAGDDTQYF.

This clone was seen at least ten times. The CDR3 goes on 3 residues after the read ends, and that part is filled in from the germline J gene. J is TRBJ2-6 and V is TRBV2, with 8 bases that match TRBD2. Germline lookup yields CDR1 SNHLY and CDR2 FYNNEI. Trimming removed 11 bases from V and 3 bases from J; junction bases left unmatched: 9. This CDR3 has 15 residues. The CDR3 bases that were read are TGTGCCCCCCGGGGGGGGTATGATGGGGCCAACGTC. Protein: CAPRGGYDGANV. The complete CDR3 sequence is CAPRGGYDGANVLTF.

This clone has just a few counts. The CDR3 is cut off 3 residues early in the read; its end comes from the germline J gene. The rearrangement joins TRBV11-2 to TRBJ2-7; TRBD1 is a possible D gene (6 bases). Looked up from germline, CDR1 is SGHAT and CDR2 is FQNNGV. The CDR3 covers 15 residues. V was shortened by 5 bases and J by 3 bases, with 17 bases between the two germline ends. CDR3 residues: CASSAEVGQIYEQYF. The DNA read from the CDR3 is TGTGCCAGCAGCGCAGAAGTCGGACAGATCTACGAG.

In this sample, this clone turned up many times. The read gets to within 3 residues of the CDR3 end, and the germline J gene fills in the rest. The chain combines TRBV19 with TRBJ1-6, with D maybe TRBD1 (6 bases). CDR1 and CDR2 from the germline V gene are LNHDA and SQIVND (reference sequence). The CDR3 has 13 amino acids. V was trimmed by 5 bases and J by 6 bases, leaving 8 bases between them. Partial CDR3 DNA: TGTGCCAGTAGTCCGGACAGTAATTCACCC. It encodes CASSPDSNSP. The full CDR3 protein is CASSPDSNSPLHF.

This clone appeared many times. CDR3 DNA (partial): TGTGCCAGCCAGTCTAGCACAGATACG. Protein product: CASQSSTDT. In full, the CDR3 reads CASQSSTDTQYF. The rearrangement links TRBV19 to TRBJ2-3; no clear D. The read gets to within 3 residues of the CDR3 end, and the germline J gene fills in the rest. The CDR3 loop spans 12 amino acids. Deletions cut 9 bases from V and 0 bases from J, with 7 bases between. Looked up from germline, CDR1 is LNHDA and CDR2 is SQIVND (reference sequence).